The subject of this entry is one T cell receptor (beta chain). This sample is drawn from a study of shared T cell receptors in the human thymus. The length of the CDR3 is 14 residues. Per germline, CDR1 LNHNV and CDR2 YYDKDF (reference sequence). The V gene lost 3 bases and the J gene lost 4 bases, with 9 bases spanning the gap. Using immunoSEQ multiplex PCR, the repertoire was profiled, and TCRdb retains in-frame clones only, with some absent. The sample yields approximately 730,000 clones, roughly 88% seen once. These data were also reused for a study on human thymus T cells. Per that paper: The donors were infants in Finland with congenital heart defects, otherwise immunologically healthy. Gene usage for V and J segments appeared biased in thymic and blood repertoires. Unrelated individuals had highly overlapping thymic repertoires, as reported in related research.

Sequencing was carried out using thymocytes. This clonotype originated in a girl under three years old with a congenital heart defect. The gene calls are TRBV15 and TRBJ1-4, with D perhaps matching TRBD1 (5 bases). This CDR3 is CATSRGGINEKLFF. In DNA, the CDR3 is TGTGCCACCAGCAGGGGGGGGATTAATGAAAAACTGTTTTTT.